The entry below gives a single TCR beta chain sequence along with its context. CDR1 and CDR2 (germline): KGHSH, LQKENI. The CDR3 totals 14 residues. The V and J ends lost 3 bases and 5 bases, in that order; junction bases with no gene match: 5. The sample is drawn from a study of blood T cell repertoires in COVID-19. Study background: Both acute and convalescent COVID-19 samples were obtained from the United States, Italy and Spain. T cells, B-cell-depleted T cells, or PBMCs provided the cDNA or gDNA that served as material.

Original analysis: Amplifying reference gene primers gave estimates of nucleated cell counts. Sequencing was performed with immunoSEQ multiplex PCR; in TCRdb, only in-frame clones are kept and a portion is missing. D and trimming come from the DNA, and the V and J calls and clone size come from that table. The top ten hold 0.99% of the sample, which has 200,000 to 300,000 clones, approximately 90% seen once. This clonotype originated in a woman in her 40s who had recovered from COVID-19. The V and J genes are TRBV18 and TRBJ2-5, with 8 nucleotides matching TRBD2. Sample: peripheral blood. The CDR3 region has the DNA TGTGCCAGCTCACCCCGGGGGGGTCTGGAGACCCAGTACTTC. Its protein product is CASSPRGGLETQYF.